The T cell receptor (beta chain) under discussion was sequenced for a study of regulatory T cells in long-lasting Graves disease (dated by TCRdb to about 2021). Looking at the study overall: In the newly diagnosed Graves' disease group, patients had been taking antithyroid drugs for less than 3 months. Peripheral blood TCR sequencing and RNA sequencing compared persistent Graves' disease patients with newly diagnosed Graves' disease patients. The study took place in China and was registered as a clinical trial. A total of roughly 33 samples were covered by TCR sequencing, comprising around 13 persistent and about 20 newly diagnosed Graves' disease patients.

This clonotype was picked up a small number of times. Its specific antigen is unknown. Base quality data are lacking; no much larger clone is found one base away. Library prep was done by multiplex PCR. The reads were generated on an Illumina HiSeq 4000. To build TCR beta libraries, CDR3 regions were amplified by Arm-PCR using iRepertoire HTBI primers. PCR products were gel purified before sequencing. As for the authors' bioinformatics: A total of fewer than 65 TRBV and approximately 15 TRBJ segments were identified across samples and were used for gene usage analysis of CDR3 amino acid clonotypes. COPE and FqMerger were used to merge the filtered high-quality paired reads into contigs. BLAST was used to align contigs to the IMGT TRBV, TRBD and TRBJ reference genes, and CDR3 was defined following IMGT. Any clonotype with a frequency above 0.1% was counted as a highly expanded clone. Repertoire diversity was measured by Shannon entropy, and V-J evenness by the Gini coefficient. Public clonotypes were defined as clonotypes shared by more than one individual. In-frame beta chains were kept once TCRdb had trimmed the public reads at Q25 with fastp and called clones with MiXCR. Rows are combined by CDR3 protein, so each entry shows the most common genes and DNA. The V and J calls follow TCRdb's processing rather than the paper's. This sample is represented by over 350,000 distinct CDR3 sequences; about 15% of them were singletons. Over 15% of the sample is taken by the ten largest.

General study outcomes and caveats: Sequencing and analysis were limited to the TCR beta chain. As a limitation, the authors acknowledged that the small sample size may reduce accuracy. A larger number of public clonotypes was shared among persistent patients (fewer than 3,000) than among newly diagnosed patients (over 850). Lower TCR Shannon entropy and fewer highly expanded clones were observed in persistent Graves' disease patients than in newly diagnosed patients, which suggested clonal expansion. Peripheral blood alone was examined, since thyroid tissue, which constituted the primary lesion, could not be accessed. TRBV28, TRBJ1-2 and TRBJ2-5 were preferentially used in persistent disease, while TRBV20-1 and TRBJ2-1 were favored in newly diagnosed disease.

From cysteine to phenylalanine, the CDR3 is 15 amino acids long. The DNA shown is the 45-base CDR3, in frame from base 1. V is reduced by 5 bases and J by 3 bases, leaving a spacing of 14 bases between them. Per the germline V gene, SGHVT is the CDR1 and SQSDAQ is the CDR2. The label giving this sample's time point can be read as: newly diagnosed GD, antithyroid drugs for less than 3 months. RNA was extracted from PBMCs in TRIzol for both TCR sequencing and RNA sequencing. The diagnosis of Graves' disease followed American Thyroid Association guidelines. Patients were recruited from an endocrinology department in Xi'an, China. From each patient, about 8.9 milliliters of peripheral blood was collected into an EDTA anticoagulant tube. Ficoll Paque Plus density gradient separation was used to isolate PBMCs, and no further T cell sorting was done. RNA quality was checked with an Agilent 2100 Bioanalyzer and agarose gel, and concentration with a NanoDrop 2000.

This sample also belongs to another study, concerning T cells in Graves' hyperthyroidism and ophthalmopathy. As the second publication notes: Stable Graves' hyperthyroidism was defined as no progression to ophthalmopathy during 18 months of follow-up. Hyperthyroidism patients were newly diagnosed, with disease duration under 2 months, and aged 18 to 65 years. Patients with uncontrolled infections, other autoimmune diseases, pregnancy or lactation were excluded. Clinical symptoms, serum thyroxine and TRAb, thyroid ultrasound, and orbital computed tomography formed the basis for the diagnoses. A first-round RT-PCR of the TCR CDR3 used the HTBI primer set with the Qiagen OneStep RT-PCR kit. Most expanded thyroid clonotypes (frequency above 0.001) were also detected in blood, a finding suggesting that blood repertoires may reflect thyroid immune responses. A 13 V-J signature model separated ophthalmopathy from stable hyperthyroidism, with about 90% sensitivity and 81.08% specificity in cross-validation and 80%/75% in testing. In validation, the model predicted progression to ophthalmopathy a median of roughly six months before onset, with about 71% sensitivity and about 72% specificity. To identify distinguishing TCR V-J signatures, a discovery cohort of about 100 patients was used, comprising fewer than 45 with Graves' ophthalmopathy and 57 with stable Graves' hyperthyroidism. Prospective prediction of ophthalmopathy was tested in an independent validation cohort of 18 to 20 hyperthyroidism patients and around 16 patients who later progressed to ophthalmopathy. For training and testing, the 100 or so patients in the discovery cohort were randomly divided in a 7:3 ratio. The study also compared thyroid tissue and blood T-cell repertoires from a handful of Graves' hyperthyroidism patients. After sampling, hyperthyroidism patients received methimazole starting at 30 mg daily, and ophthalmopathy patients received high-dose intravenous methylprednisolone. A second multiplex PCR round built the libraries, followed by size selection and purification. The libraries were sequenced on an Illumina HiSeq2000 using paired-end 100 bp reads. Raw data were processed with SOAPnuke, discarding reads with adapters, uncalled bases, mean Phred below 15, or no exact constant-primer or identifier match. COPE v1.2.5 was used to merge the high-quality paired reads, and each unique nucleotide sequence was defined as a clonotype. MiTCR v1.1 was used to align clonotypes to the IMGT TRBV, TRBD and TRBJ reference segments. The analysis included only V-J combinations with a frequency above 0.0001, which together covered 99% to 99.2% of the repertoires. A TCS score was defined as the ratio of F50 (clonal expansion) to E x V (chaos), with BLOSUM62-based TCRdist applied between CDR3 peptides within each V-J. Welch's t-statistics and random forest reduced fewer than 550 V-J features to 13, which were used in a naive Bayes classifier (R e1071). Sample size was not statistically predetermined, and investigators were not blinded to group allocation. According to the paper, TCR Vbeta CDR3 sequencing was carried out on 135 peripheral blood samples, which came from more than 40 ophthalmopathy, some 73 hyperthyroidism and roughly 17 progressor patients.

The clonotype comes from a woman aged 50 to 60 with Graves disease. Donor details come from another sample of the same person, matched by shared clones. The rearranged segments are TRBV7-4 and TRBJ2-4; no confident D gene assignment can be made. The specimen was peripheral blood mononuclear cells (PBMCs), collected at new diagnosis, from a patient treated with antithyroid drugs. The base sequence is TGTGCCAGCAGCGGTGTTTTAGAAGGCAAAAACATTCAGTACTTC. It specifies CASSGVLEGKNIQYF. This CDR3, with the reference TRBV7-4 and TRBJ2-4 proteins standing in past its ends, gives the full variable domain GAGVSQSPRYKVAKRGRDVALRCDSISGHVTLYWYRQTLGQGSEVLTYSQSDAQRDKSGRPSGRFSAERPERSVSTLKIQRTEQGDSAVYLCASSGVLEGKNIQYFGAGTRLSVL.